This TCR beta chain is drawn from a study of vaccination effects on CD4 cells after COVID-19 (dated by TCRdb to 2021 to 2024). In terms of the full investigation: Each participant received two doses of an mRNA SARS-CoV-2 vaccine, either BNT162b2 or mRNA-1273. The study compared SARS-CoV-2 spike-specific CD4+ TCR repertoires before and after mRNA vaccination in COVID-19 convalescent patients and infection-naive vaccine recipients. Altogether, some 10 COVID-19 convalescent patients and several SARS-CoV-2-naive healthy vaccine recipients made up the full study. Cultures from other donors in the study were sequenced using the Oncomine TCR Beta short-read assay on an Illumina iSeq 100.

Compared with germline, V lacks 4 bases and J lacks 8 bases; bases without a gene match: 10. According to the germline V gene, CDR1 reads SQVTM and CDR2 reads ANQGSEA. The CDR3 holds 14 amino acids from the cysteine to the phenylalanine. Of the read, only the CDR3 DNA is kept; its 42 bases are in frame from base 1. To identify antigen-specific CD4+ T cell clonotypes by their expansion, the ViraFEST assay first stimulated PBMC with viral peptide pools and then applied TCR sequencing. After around ten days of culture, CD4+ T cells were isolated with the EasySep CD4+ T cell isolation kit. None of the healthy vaccine recipients had a prior SARS-CoV-2 infection, which was confirmed by nucleocapsid antibody tests that came back negative both before and after vaccination. Each well held two million PBMC cultured in IMDM containing about 5.4% human AB serum, 9 to 10 IU/ml IL-2 and gentamicin, along with about 9.5 ug/ml peptides. On days 3 and 7, half of the culture medium was replaced with fresh IL-2-containing medium. Unless otherwise noted, each peptide stimulation condition was cultured in triplicate wells. PBMC were separated from whole blood using Ficoll-Paque Plus gradient centrifugation and were then either cryopreserved at -140C or used fresh. The overlapping peptide pools covered the spike proteins of SARS-CoV-2 as well as those of the common cold coronaviruses HCoV-NL63, HCoV-OC43 and HCoV-229E. The QIAamp micro DNA kit was used to extract genomic DNA from the cultured CD4+ T cells.

Results and caveats for the whole study, not just this receptor: In healthy vaccine recipients, vaccine-induced clones were almost all SARS-CoV-2 mono-reactive, with only 1 of 255 cross-reactive with common cold coronaviruses. Both infection-induced and vaccine-induced clones contracted markedly at late post-vaccination timepoints, which is consistent with waning T cell responses. The study was limited by a small number of convalescent patients and lacked early post-infection timepoints.

Library creation used the immunoSEQ multiplex PCR assay. DNA from the CD4+ T cells that had been cultured and isolated underwent TCR beta CDR3 sequencing. Regarding the original processing steps: Non-productive TCR sequences were removed and reads were trimmed to the CDR3 region, keeping CDR3s of at least 7 amino acids. Antigen-specific clonotypes were identified using the MANAFEST web app by comparison of expansion in peptide wells against reference cultures. For clones to be considered positive, expansion at FDR<0.05 versus reference and all other wells, an odds ratio above 5, and a frequency above 0.1% in two replicate wells were required. Cross-reactive clonotypes were defined as significantly expanded in SARS-CoV-2 spike wells and in at least one common cold coronavirus spike condition. Using the stringdist R package, CDR3 similarity was measured by Levenshtein distance, and unrooted trees were constructed with ape in R 3.6.1. Here the immuneACCESS table is served through TCRdb, limited to in-frame sequences with V and J called. Missing clones are a known gap in these copies; in checked studies unresolved V genes cover under half, and the rest lacks a known reason. V and J calls and clone size come straight from that table; D and trimming were deduced from the DNA. The sample table holds 77,000 or so clones, of which roughly 79% were seen once. The top ten clones comprise about 10% of the sample.

As for this clone: Its target antigen remains unknown. Per-base qualities were not stored, and no clone one base away is much larger.

The sequence derives from a human donor who received a COVID-19 vaccine. In this chain, TRBV29-1 is recombined with TRBJ1-4; 7 bases in the junction line up with TRBD1. Sequences were derived from CD4+ T cells from PBMCs cultured with SARS-CoV-2 spike peptides, sampled before COVID-19 vaccination. Explained via the paper, the cell subset or site label denotes: SARS-CoV-2 spike overlapping peptide pool stimulation. The DNA sequence is TGCAGCGTTGCAGTAGCAGGGGGTGAAGAAAAACTGTTTTTT. The encoded protein is CSVAVAGGEEKLFF.